The rows below give T cell receptor beta chains drawn from one sample of a study of T cell responses to AZD1222 COVID-19 vaccine. This table comes from immunoSEQ multiplex PCR, and its TCRdb copy is limited to in-frame clones, with some not included. The sample shows approximately 74,000 clones, roughly 80% of them seen only once. Specimen: peripheral blood, collected on day 0 of AZD1222 vaccination. Receptors were obtained from an adult in good health. Each CDR3 is given with its conserved first and last residue. A D gene is named only where the DNA matches it firmly. Expanded clones are given a class, and other clones once, few, many or no size at all.

>TRBD1|TRBJ1-4|-|TRBV2
TGTGCCAGCATGCAAAGGACAGGGGGAAATGAAAAACTGTTTTTT
CASMQRTGGNEKLFF
>-|TRBJ1-2|-|TRBV7-8
TGTGCCAGCAGCTTAGGCCCAGGGGACTATGGCTACACCTTC
CASSLGPGDYGYTF
>-|TRBJ1-2|-|TRBV27
TGTGCCAGCAGTTTATCCGGGACGGGAGGCTACACCTTC
CASSLSGTGGYTF
>-|TRBJ1-2|-|TRBV7-8
TGTGCCAGCAGCTTAGTTGCGTGGGACGGCTACACCTTC
CASSLVAWDGYTF
>TRBD2|TRBJ2-2|once|TRBV3-1/TRBV3-2
TGTGCCAGCACCTCCTCGTTTTCAGCGGGAGTTCCCGGGGAGCTGTTTTTT
CASTSSFSAGVPGELFF
>TRBD1|TRBJ2-1|-|TRBV7-2
TGTGCCAGCAGCTTAGCTGGGACAGGGGAAGGCAATGAGCAGTTCTTC
CASSLAGTGEGNEQFF
>-|TRBJ2-2|few|TRBV19
TGTGCCAGTAGTCATGGCGGGCCCAACACCGGGGAGCTGTTTTTT
CASSHGGPNTGELFF
>-|TRBJ2-2|-|TRBV7-2
TGTGCCAGCAGCTTAGGGGGGACCCTGACCGGGGAGCTGTTTTTT
CASSLGGTLTGELFF
>TRBD1|TRBJ2-7|-|TRBV29-1
TGCAGCGTTGAATCTTTCAGGGGGCAAGAGCAGTACTTC
CSVESFRGQEQYF
>-|TRBJ2-5|-|TRBV10-3
TGTGCCACGGGGGTCCAAGAGACCCAGTACTTC
CATGVQETQYF
>TRBD1|TRBJ1-5|once|TRBV7-8
TGTGCCAGCAGCTTAGGGGACAGGGGGCTCAATCAGCCCCAGCATTTT
CASSLGDRGLNQPQHF
>-|TRBJ2-5|-|TRBV27
TGTGCCAGCAGTGATGGGGTCTGGGGGCAAGAGACCCAGTACTTC
CASSDGVWGQETQYF
>-|TRBJ1-2|-|TRBV15
TGTGCCACCAGCAGAGTCCCAGGGGCTAACTATGGCTACACCTTC
CATSRVPGANYGYTF
>-|TRBJ1-2|once|TRBV7-2
TGTGCCAGCAGCTTAGACGGGGGCGAAGGGTATGGCTACACCTTC
CASSLDGGEGYGYTF
>-|TRBJ2-1|-|TRBV21-1
TGTGCCAGCAGCAAATGGGACCTAGCGGGAGGAGGGACCCTAAGGTCCTACAATGAGCAGTTCTTC
CASSKWDLAGGGTLRSYNEQFF
>TRBD1|TRBJ1-2|-|TRBV7-2
TGTGCCAGCAGCTCGGGACAGAACGGTGGCTACACCTTC
CASSSGQNGGYTF
>TRBD2|TRBJ2-1|-|TRBV4-3
TGCGCCAGCAGCCAAGAGGGTAGCGGGAGAGTAAGGTACAATGAGCAGTTCTTC
CASSQEGSGRVRYNEQFF
>TRBD1|TRBJ2-2|-|TRBV10-3
TGTGCCATCAGTGACGGGACAGCTTACACCGGGGAGCTGTTTTTT
CAISDGTAYTGELFF
>-|TRBJ1-1|once|TRBV19
TGTGCCAGTAGTATGTACACTGAAGCTTTCTTT
CASSMYTEAFF
>-|TRBJ1-2|-|TRBV9
TGTGCCAGCAGCCATGAGGGGTACTATGGCTACACCTTC
CASSHEGYYGYTF
>-|TRBJ2-1|-|TRBV11-3
TGTGCCAGCAGCTTACAGGGTAAGAATGAGCAGTTCTTC
CASSLQGKNEQFF
>-|TRBJ1-1|-|TRBV6-1
TGTGCCAGCAGTGAATTGGAGGGTTCGGAAGCTTTCTTT
CASSELEGSEAFF
>-|TRBJ2-1|-|TRBV4-3
TGCGCCAGCAGCCTGATGGAGGGGCAGGGCAATGAGCAGTTCTTC
CASSLMEGQGNEQFF
>-|TRBJ2-1|-|TRBV27
TGTGCCAGCAGCCCGGAGGGGTCGGTGGATGAGCAGTTCTTC
CASSPEGSVDEQFF
>-|TRBJ2-1|-|TRBV6-2/TRBV6-3
TGTGCCAGCAGTATTGATCCAGGGAACCGGCCCTACAATGAGCAGTTCTTC
CASSIDPGNRPYNEQFF
>-|TRBJ2-1|-|TRBV19
TGTGCCAGTCCACCTGGAGCGTCGAGGGAGAATGAGCAGTTCTTC
CASPPGASRENEQFF
>-|TRBJ1-5|-|TRBV7-9
TGTGCCAGCAGCTTAGGTCAGGATCAGCCCCAGCATTTT
CASSLGQDQPQHF
>TRBD1|TRBJ1-5|-|TRBV6-5
TGTGCCAGCTTGACAGGGCAAAGCAATCAGCCCCAGCATTTT
CASLTGQSNQPQHF
>TRBD1|TRBJ1-5|-|TRBV19
TGTGCCAGTACCCGAGGGACAGTAAATCAGCCCCAGCATTTT
CASTRGTVNQPQHF
>-|TRBJ2-5|-|TRBV6-2/TRBV6-3
TGTGCCAGCAGTTACGCCGGACAGCACCAAGAGACCCAGTACTTC
CASSYAGQHQETQYF
>TRBD2|TRBJ2-5|-|TRBV2
TGTGCCAGCCGGGGGGGGGCCAGGGAGACCCAGTACTTC
CASRGGARETQYF
>TRBD1|TRBJ1-6|-|TRBV10-3
TGTGCCATCAGTGAGCGGACAGGGGAAAATTCACCCCTCCACTTT
CAISERTGENSPLHF